This T cell receptor beta chain was recovered during a study of cytomegalovirus exposure and HLA in healthy donors. Overall study findings and caveats: By a later analysis, the bulk of CMV-associated TCR beta chains appeared HLA-restricted. In a later analysis, HLA-associated TCR beta chains were more clonally expanded than equally common others. The study recorded 160 or so TCR beta chains that were cytomegalovirus-associated.

Germline assignment: CDR1 MGHRA and CDR2 YSYEKL. V was pared by 0 bases and J by 5 bases, with 13 bases between. The CDR3 has 15 residues. PCR involved 60 Vbeta and 13 Jbeta primers. Only in-frame clones appear in the TCRdb table, and some are missing; sequencing was by immunoSEQ multiplex PCR. The sample includes fewer than 250,000 clones, 65% to 85% seen only once; the top ten take 1.6%. This clone showed up just a few times. What it binds is not known. Source material: PBMCs. The rearrangement joins TRBV4-1 to TRBJ1-1; D is ambiguous. The sequence derives from a woman younger than 30 in good health and CMV-seronegative. The CDR3 loop reads CASSQEDFGMTEAFF. CDR3 sequence (DNA): TGCGCCAGCAGCCAAGAGGACTTTGGAATGACTGAAGCTTTCTTT.